This entry lists 26 T cell receptor beta chains sequenced from one sample in a study of sequential checkpoint blockade in melanoma. The treatment here: randomized to nivolumab then ipilimumab (arm A) or the reverse (arm B). Assay used: immunoSEQ multiplex PCR; TCRdb lists only in-frame clones, some missing. In the table there are about 32,000 clones, 82% of which are singletons. This sample comprised CD8+ T cells sorted from blood (inferred from file names), obtained from a patient given nivolumab and ipilimumab in sequence. These receptors were taken from a human donor with melanoma.

This clone was found once. The chain joins TRBV6-1 to TRBJ1-6, with no clear D. Germline V gene data show CDR1 as MNHNS and CDR2 as SASEGT. The CDR3 length is 14 residues. V was clipped by 3 bases and J by 9 bases, with 12 bases between them. CDR3 in DNA: TGTGCCAGCAGTGATGCGGGTGTAGCTTCACCCCTCCACTTT. Protein sequence: CASSDAGVASPLHF.

V gene TRBV5-6 combines with J gene TRBJ2-7; 8 bases agree with TRBD1. The germline gives CDR1 SGHDT, CDR2 YYEEEE. CDR3 length: 15 residues. The V and J ends lost 8 bases and 4 bases, in that order; junction bases with no gene match: 14. Here the CDR3 reads CASISRRTGIYEQYF. The CDR3 nucleotides read TGTGCCAGTATTTCCAGGAGGACAGGGATATACGAGCAGTACTTC.

The genes are TRBV5-6 and TRBJ2-2, with D hard to call. The CDR3 runs to 11 residues. V was pared by 5 bases and J by 8 bases, with 7 bases between. The germline CDR1 and CDR2 sequences are SGHDT and YYEEEE. This CDR3 is CASSTGGELFF. DNA of the CDR3: TGTGCCAGCAGTACGGGTGGGGAGCTGTTTTTT.

The chain combines TRBV7-9 with TRBJ2-1; TRBD1 matches 7 bases. Germline V lookup: CDR1 SEHNR, CDR2 FQNEAQ (reference sequence). This CDR3 comprises 14 residues. Losses at the gene ends were 5 bases for V and 4 bases for J; bases not matched to a gene: 5. The DNA for the CDR3 is TGTGCCAGCAGCGTTGGGACAGCTTACAATGAGCAGTTCTTC. Translating it yields CASSVGTAYNEQFF.

The chain recombines TRBV6-1 with TRBJ2-5; 9 bases are shared with TRBD1. The tail of the sequence fits TRBJ2-7 better, so the J call may be wrong. The CDR3 has 17 residues. From germline, CDR1 is MNHNS and CDR2 SASEGT. CDR3 amino acids: CASSEIKTGQGLYEQYF. The CDR3 region has the DNA TGTGCCAGCAGTGAAATTAAAACGGGACAGGGCCTCTACGAGCAGTACTTC.

This clone showed up just once. J is TRBJ1-1 and V is TRBV6-5; TRBD1 matches 9 bases. The CDR3 extends over 14 amino acids. Germline V CDR1 and CDR2: MNHEY, SVGAGI. With 4 bases clipped from V and 4 bases from J, the junction kept 4 bases outside the gene matches. This chain's CDR3 is CASSSGTGPTEAFF. The CDR3 coding sequence is TGTGCCAGCAGTTCTGGGACAGGGCCCACTGAAGCTTTCTTT.

This rearrangement joins TRBV9 to TRBJ1-1; D gene unclear. This CDR3 comprises 14 residues. Germline V CDR1 and CDR2: SGDLS, YYNGEE. V was pared by 2 bases and J by 1 base, with 9 bases between. The CDR3: CASSVAWANTEAFF. For the CDR3, the DNA is TGTGCCAGCAGCGTGGCTTGGGCGAACACTGAAGCTTTCTTT.

The rearrangement links TRBV7-9 to TRBJ2-5; tentative D call: TRBD2 (6 bases). Germline V CDR1 and CDR2: SEHNR, FQNEAQ (reference sequence). The CDR3 spans 15 residues. V dropped 5 bases and J dropped 5 bases, with 18 bases sitting between them. The CDR3 protein is CASSPPAGYGETQYF. The CDR3 nucleotides read TGTGCCAGCAGCCCACCCGCGGGATACGGGGAGACCCAGTACTTC.

This sequence joins TRBV27 and TRBJ2-7; D is unclear. Germline values: CDR1 MNHEY, CDR2 SMNVEV (reference sequence). The CDR3 totals 15 residues. Trimming left V 6 bases short and J 1 base short, with 16 bases between. The CDR3 here is CASSYGGGLSYEQYF. The CDR3 DNA reads TGTGCCAGCAGCTACGGCGGTGGCCTTTCCTACGAGCAGTACTTC.

The chain combines TRBV27 with TRBJ1-2; D unclear. This CDR3 contains 13 residues. The ends were cut back, 2 bases at V and 8 bases at J, with 12 bases in the middle. Germline loops: CDR1 MNHEY, CDR2 SMNVEV (reference sequence). CDR3 bases: TGTGCCAGCAGTTTAGGGCGGGGAGGGGGCTACACCTTC. Translating it yields CASSLGRGGGYTF.

About this clone: Other DNA sequences in this specimen translate into the identical CDR3. The gene calls are TRBV7-3 and TRBJ2-3; 8 bases are shared with TRBD2. The CDR3 contains 15 residues. Germline-derived CDR1 and CDR2 are SGHTA and FQGTGA. J gave up 6 bases and V 1 base, and 6 bases lay outside the gene matches. The CDR3: CASSLMAGGTDTQYF. CDR3 bases: TGTGCCAGCAGCTTAATGGCGGGAGGAACCGATACGCAGTATTTT.

The gene calls are TRBV7-9 and TRBJ2-1, with 9 bases lining up with TRBD2. Germline CDR1 is SEHNR and CDR2 is FQNEAQ (reference sequence). This CDR3 contains 16 residues. Trimming took 5 bases from V and 5 from J; bases not matched to a gene: 10. The DNA of the CDR3 is TGTGCCAGCAGCCCGGGTAGTAGCGGGAGACACAATGAGCAGTTCTTC. Translated, it gives CASSPGSSGRHNEQFF.

This clone has a handful of counts. The chain carries TRBV7-9 and TRBJ1-2; TRBD1 aligns across 7 bases. Per germline, CDR1 SEHNR and CDR2 FQNEAQ (reference sequence). The V segment lost 2 bases and the J segment 0 bases; nucleotides outside the gene matches: 6. The CDR3 extends over 16 amino acids. The CDR3 DNA is TGTGCCAGCAGCTTAAGGACAGGACAAGCTAACTATGGCTACACCTTC. Translated, it gives CASSLRTGQANYGYTF.

The chain has TRBV9 and TRBJ1-4; 10 nucleotides match TRBD1. Trimming removed 6 bases from V and 7 bases from J; junction bases left unmatched: 9. This CDR3 is built from 15 residues. CDR1 SGDLS and CDR2 YYNGEE come from the germline V gene. CDR3 sequence reads: CASNPSGQGGEKLFF. The CDR3, as DNA: TGTGCCAGCAACCCCTCCGGACAGGGGGGTGAAAAACTGTTTTTT.

The J gene is TRBJ1-3, the V gene TRBV5-1; D not certain. The length of the CDR3 is 15 residues. Germline CDR1 is SGHRS and CDR2 is YFSETQ. V was clipped by 0 bases and J by 0 bases, with 7 bases between them. This CDR3 reads CASSLDSRSGNTIYF. DNA of the CDR3: TGCGCCAGCAGCTTGGACAGCCGCTCTGGAAACACCATATATTTT.

V usage is TRBV27 and J usage is TRBJ2-7, with a weak D call TRBD1 (7 bases). Germline V CDR1 and CDR2: MNHEY, SMNVEV (reference sequence). This CDR3 has 13 residues. V was clipped by 5 bases and J by 3 bases, with 11 bases between them. The CDR3 sequence: CASSRQGGYEQYF. CDR3 DNA: TGTGCCAGCAGTAGACAGGGAGGCTACGAGCAGTACTTC.

A few counts support this clone. This chain links TRBV4-2 with TRBJ2-7, with TRBD2 identical over 11 bases. The CDR3 totals 16 residues. Germline CDR1 reads LGHNA; CDR2 reads YNFKEQ. Germline trimming cut 4 bases from V and 2 bases from J; bases unmatched to any gene: 7. In DNA form, the CDR3 reads TGTGCCAGCAGCCTTAGCGGACTAGCGGGTCCCTACGAGCAGTACTTC. It codes for CASSLSGLAGPYEQYF.

The chain recombines TRBV10-3 with TRBJ2-7; maybe TRBD2 (6 bases). Germline V gives CDR1 ENHRY, CDR2 SYGVKD. Trimming took 0 bases from V and 2 from J, leaving 11 bases between them. This CDR3 region has 15 residues. Written as DNA, the CDR3 is TGTGCCATCAGTGAGTCGCGGGACCTCGCCTACGAGCAGTACTTC. Amino acids: CAISESRDLAYEQYF.

The V gene is TRBV18, the J gene TRBJ2-2; TRBD1 aligns across 7 bases. CDR3 length equals 14 residues. Looked up from germline, CDR1 is KGHSH and CDR2 is LQKENI. V lost 5 bases, J lost 7 bases, and 7 bases stayed unmatched. The CDR3 region is CASSEQGRGGELFF. In DNA form, the CDR3 reads TGTGCCAGCTCAGAACAGGGGAGAGGCGGGGAGCTGTTTTTT.

This clone was seen once. CDR3 protein: CASSMTEDTEAFF. CDR3 coding DNA: TGTGCCAGCAGCATGACGGAGGACACTGAAGCTTTCTTT. The chain combines TRBV11-3 with TRBJ1-1, with D unresolved. CDR1 SGHNT and CDR2 YENEEA come from the germline V gene. The V gene lost 5 bases and the J gene lost 3 bases, with 10 bases spanning the gap. The CDR3 spans 13 residues.

This clone showed up just once. The V and J genes are TRBV6-5 and TRBJ1-6; TRBD1 is a possible D gene (5 bases). The ends were cut back, 5 bases at V and 7 bases at J, with 12 bases in the middle. CDR1 and CDR2 from the germline V gene are MNHEY and SVGAGI. This CDR3 contains 14 residues. CDR3 region: CASSAGAGNSPLHF. DNA of the CDR3: TGTGCCAGCAGTGCTGGGGCGGGAAATTCACCCCTCCACTTT.

The chain has TRBV10-3 and TRBJ2-7, with 10 bases aligning to TRBD2. Germline V gene sequence: CDR1 ENHRY, CDR2 SYGVKD. The junction had 8 bases not matched to a gene; V was cut back by 3 bases and J by 3 bases. The CDR3 covers 16 residues. The CDR3 region is CAISEGVSGGFYEQYF. CDR3 bases: TGTGCCATCAGTGAAGGGGTTAGCGGGGGGTTCTACGAGCAGTACTTC.

The chain recombines TRBV29-1 with TRBJ2-1; 11 positions match TRBD2. This CDR3 is built from 17 residues. Unmatched junction bases numbered 12, after V lost 3 bases and J lost 5 bases. The germline V gene encodes CDR1 SQVTM and CDR2 ANQGSEA. In nucleotides, the CDR3 is TGCAGCGTTGAGAGGATCCCGGGACTAGCGGTTAACAATGAGCAGTTCTTC. Residues: CSVERIPGLAVNNEQFF.

The chain employs TRBV9 and TRBJ2-7; 7 bases fit TRBD1. The V segment lost 4 bases and the J segment 3 bases; nucleotides outside the gene matches: 7. CDR1 and CDR2 from the germline V gene are SGDLS and YYNGEE. The CDR3 length is 14 residues. CDR3 amino acids: CASSPHGTDYEQYF. CDR3 DNA sequence: TGTGCCAGCAGCCCCCACGGGACAGACTACGAGCAGTACTTC.

In its sample, this clone was seen a few times. V and J are TRBV5-6 and TRBJ2-7; TRBD1 agrees at 7 bases. The CDR3 covers 13 residues. V trimming: 5 bases; J trimming: 0 bases; junction bases outside the gene matches: 2. The V gene's germline CDR1 is SGHDT and CDR2 YYEEEE. The CDR3 coding sequence is TGTGCCAGCAGACGGGACAGCTCCTACGAGCAGTACTTC. This encodes CASRRDSSYEQYF.

The chain joins TRBV4-3 to TRBJ1-2, with D uncertain. Germline CDR1 and CDR2: LGHNA and YSLEER. V lost 1 base and J 6 bases, leaving 12 bases between the germline ends. The CDR3 extends over 14 amino acids. The CDR3 protein is CASSQVEGLDGYTF. The CDR3 nucleotides are TGCGCCAGCAGCCAAGTAGAGGGTCTAGATGGCTACACCTTC.